This TCR beta chain is drawn from a study of T cell repertoires in cytomegalovirus infection. At the level of the study: The authors used CMV epitopes that were HLA-C-restricted (recently identified) and HLA-B-restricted (well studied). Points from the study as a whole: Summed public TCR beta family frequency identified CMV carriers bearing the relevant HLA.

TCRdb analysed the reads with MiXCR anew, one entry per CDR3 protein. The sample consists of about 700,000 distinct CDR3 sequences, around a third of them appearing once. Germline values: CDR1 MGHRA, CDR2 YSYEKL. This CDR3 is 15 amino acids long. Details on this clonotype: The target antigen is unknown. The junction departs from the called germline gene at one end, perhaps through a read error.

The sequence was obtained from a human donor in good health (CMV status not recorded). Some clones in this sample may be carry-over from other donors' samples. This chain joins TRBV4-1 and TRBJ1-2; perhaps TRBD1 as D (5 bases). Sample: cultured PBMCs, taken from culture after CMV antigen stimulation. CDR3 loop: CASSQDLGDLGGYTF. The CDR3, as DNA: TGTGCCAGCAGCCAAGATTTAGGGGACCTAGGAGGCTACACCTTC.